This T cell receptor (beta chain) derives from a study of T-cell reconstitution after alpha-beta-depleted transplantation in children. Trimming took 0 bases from V and 4 from J, leaving 10 bases between them. Germline assignment: CDR1 KGHSH and CDR2 LQKENI. The CDR3 is 14 amino acids. Unique molecular identifiers were incorporated during preparation of the TCRbeta library. TCRdb used MiXCR to reprocess the PCR reads, holding one entry per CDR3 protein. The table shows about 980,000 distinct CDR3 sequences, with 25% to 35% occurring only once. Study findings and constraints: Reported findings indicate that, about two months after transplant, alpha-beta T cells came from several hundred expanded clones, which were derived from non-depleted graft cells. T-cell counts and diversity at one year post-transplant came mainly from newly produced T cells.

Of note for this clonotype: Its cognate antigen is unknown.

The sample was PBMCs, mostly from graft donor cells, taken 360 days after TCRalphabeta/CD19-depleted stem cell transplant. The sequence derives from a boy less than two years old who had a stem cell transplant for SCID, so the T cells may come from the graft donor. The chain recombines TRBV18 with TRBJ2-7; no clear D gene. This CDR3 is CASSPPSVNYEQYF. The CDR3 nucleotides read TGTGCCAGCTCACCACCGTCCGTCAATTACGAGCAGTACTTC.